This T cell receptor beta chain comes out of a study of monozygotic twins with inflammatory bowel disease. Study-wide results and limits: No detectable difference in repertoire similarity separated concordant from discordant twins, possibly as a result of limited power.

The UMIs carried a 6-nucleotide sample barcode, and they were added by template switching. Both the TCRalpha cDNA and the TCRbeta cDNA were taken through two nested PCRs, lasting 16 and 9 cycles. TCRdb reprocessed the 5' RACE reads, keeping one entry per CDR3 protein, no DNA. The sample holds about 440,000 distinct CDR3 sequences. As concerns this clonotype: Its antigen is unidentified.

Germline-derived CDR1 and CDR2 are SGDLS and YYNGEE. This CDR3 comprises 15 residues. This receptor was taken from a human donor with ulcerative colitis or Crohn's disease, or a healthy co-twin of an affected twin (not recorded which). Sequencing was carried out using blood. The gene calls are TRBV9 and TRBJ2-7; TCRdb outputs TRBD1, but without DNA this stays unchecked. The CDR3: CASSVRGEPSYEQYF.